This T cell receptor beta chain was recorded in a study of cytomegalovirus exposure and HLA in healthy donors. Though nominally healthy at sampling, donors likely had unrecorded immune exposures. Amplification used 60 Vbeta primers and 13 Jbeta primers. TCRdb's table, derived via immunoSEQ multiplex PCR, lists solely in-frame clones and lacks some. The sample lists over 55,000 clones; about 90% were seen once. V was clipped by 4 bases and J by 15 bases, with 26 bases between them. The length of the CDR3 is 15 residues. Germline V gene sequence: CDR1 MDHEN, CDR2 SYDVKM. The chain has TRBV28 and TRBJ2-3, with D possibly being TRBD2 (6 bases). Sequencing input: PBMCs. This sequence originates from a man aged 18-30 years in good health and CMV-seronegative. The CDR3 DNA reads as TGTGCCAGCAGTTCTAACCTATCCGGGAGCTTCAGGAGATATTTT. It codes for CASSSNLSGSFRRYF. The variable domain in full, with the rest retrieved from reference TRBV28 and TRBJ2-3, is DVKVTQSSRYLVKRTGEKVFLECVQDMDHENMFWYRQDPGLGLRLIYFSYDVKMKEKGDIPEGYSVSREKKERFSLILESASTNQTSMYLCASSSNLSGSFRRYFGPGTRLTVL.